This T cell receptor (beta chain) was identified in a study of T-cell memory formation after mild COVID-19. Only a few counts were recorded for this clonotype. Its antigen is unknown. The germline V gene encodes CDR1 LNHDA and CDR2 SQIVND (reference sequence). V shed 4 bases and J shed 10 bases, with 17 bases lying between them. The CDR3 extends over 14 amino acids. A 5'RACE reaction primed in the constant segment made cDNA libraries of TCR alpha and TCR beta, and these carried sample barcodes and UMIs. TCRdb reanalysed the 5' RACE reads using MiXCR and keeps one entry per CDR3 protein. The table lists over 350,000 distinct CDR3 sequences, approximately 15% of them singletons. Regarding the study as a whole: Clones shrinking between day 15 and 85 showed a balanced CD4/CD8 split, and those that grew later tilted toward CD4+.

The TCR comes from a man aged 18 to 29 who had mild COVID-19 (a few samples of this study predate the infection). Cell type and time point are not known. Sequencing was carried out using PBMCs or a T cell subset sorted from them (not recorded which). The genes are TRBV19 and TRBJ2-1; D unclear. This CDR3 is CASSTSDGVGEQFF. The CDR3 coding sequence is TGTGCCAGTAGTACATCGGACGGAGTTGGAGAGCAGTTCTTC.